Listed below are T cell receptor beta chains from one sample, sequenced in a study of CD8+ T cells in alopecia areata. Using immunoSEQ multiplex PCR, the repertoire was profiled, and TCRdb retains in-frame clones only, with some absent. The sample includes 65,000 to 70,000 clones, roughly 57% of them seen just once. The material was CD8+ T cells sorted from blood, obtained at week 0. The receptors were gathered from a human donor with alopecia areata. CDR3s include the opening cysteine and the closing phenylalanine or tryptophan. Each record gives: D gene, J gene, clone size, V gene, CDR3 protein, CDR3 DNA. A D gene is named only where the DNA matches it firmly. The size of a clone is reported for some rows only, either as once, few or many, or as a class for expanded clones.

NA,TRBJ2-3,few,TRBV27,CASNQGDTQYF,TGTGCCAGCAACCAGGGAGATACGCAGTATTTT
TRBD1,TRBJ1-1,once,TRBV7-2,CASSLALGTGYPEAFF,TGTGCCAGCAGCTTAGCGCTAGGGACAGGGTATCCTGAAGCTTTCTTT
NA,TRBJ1-3,NA,TRBV13,CASSPYLRRDRPGNTIYF,TGTGCCAGCAGCCCCTATCTTCGCCGTGACAGGCCGGGAAACACCATATATTTT
TRBD2,TRBJ2-7,once,TRBV9,CASSPGTSGSYEQYF,TGTGCCAGCAGCCCTGGGACTAGCGGGAGTTACGAGCAGTACTTC
NA,TRBJ1-1,NA,TRBV15,CATSRGQGMNTEAFF,TGTGCCACCAGCAGAGGCCAGGGTATGAACACTGAAGCTTTCTTT
NA,TRBJ2-5,few,TRBV5-6,CASSLESHSLETQYF,TGTGCCAGCAGCTTGGAATCACACAGTCTAGAGACCCAGTACTTC
TRBD2,TRBJ2-1,NA,TRBV28,CASSSPVAGEQFF,TGTGCCAGCAGTTCCCCGGTAGCGGGAGAGCAGTTCTTC
TRBD2,TRBJ2-1,NA,TRBV13,CASSSPGLAGEGYNEQFF,TGTGCCAGCAGCTCCCCGGGACTAGCGGGGGAGGGCTACAATGAGCAGTTCTTC
NA,TRBJ2-7,once,TRBV5-1,CASSSRATGYSYEQYF,TGCGCCAGCAGCTCGAGGGCGACAGGTTATTCCTACGAGCAGTACTTC
TRBD2,TRBJ2-1,NA,TRBV28,CASRPLPSGQYNEQFF,TGTGCCAGCAGGCCCCTACCTAGCGGGCAGTACAATGAGCAGTTCTTC
NA,TRBJ2-3,NA,TRBV7-9,CASSPPRAGLTDTQYF,TGTGCCAGCAGCCCCCCCCGTGCGGGACTCACAGATACGCAGTATTTT
TRBD1,TRBJ1-2,NA,TRBV5-1,CASSLNRGQGYTF,TGCGCCAGCAGCTTGAACAGGGGACAGGGCTACACCTTC
NA,TRBJ1-1,NA,TRBV11-2,CTSSLGFEGHSNTEAFF,TGTACCAGCAGCTTAGGTTTCGAAGGACATTCGAACACTGAAGCTTTCTTT
NA,TRBJ1-2,NA,TRBV5-4,CASSLERQDYGYTF,TGTGCCAGCAGCTTGGAGCGGCAGGACTATGGCTACACCTTC
NA,TRBJ2-1,NA,TRBV5-6,CASSLGPENEQFF,TGTGCCAGCAGCTTGGGACCAGAAAATGAGCAGTTCTTC
NA,TRBJ1-2,few,TRBV5-6,CASSPWSRVHGYTF,TGTGCCAGCAGCCCTTGGTCCCGGGTCCATGGCTACACCTTC
TRBD1,TRBJ2-7,few,TRBV4-3,CASSQGQGVSYEQYF,TGCGCCAGCAGCCAGGGACAGGGGGTCTCCTACGAGCAGTACTTC
TRBD1,TRBJ2-1,NA,TRBV11-1,CASSPGTVSYNEQFF,TGTGCCAGCAGCCCCGGGACAGTCTCATACAATGAGCAGTTCTTC
NA,TRBJ1-5,NA,TRBV7-2,CASSFASNQPQHF,TGTGCCAGCAGCTTCGCTAGCAATCAGCCCCAGCATTTT
TRBD2,TRBJ2-7,few,TRBV4-1,CASSQEASGATEQYF,TGCGCCAGCAGCCAAGAAGCTAGCGGGGCGACCGAGCAGTACTTC
NA,TRBJ1-1,NA,TRBV6-1,CASSEPARRATVKAFF,TGTGCCAGCAGTGAACCCGCGCGTCGGGCGACGGTTAAAGCTTTCTTT
NA,TRBJ1-1,few,TRBV29-1,CSVDKGGTEAFF,TGCAGCGTTGATAAGGGAGGCACTGAAGCTTTCTTT
NA,TRBJ2-1,NA,TRBV29-1,CSVEDPQRVHNEQFF,TGCAGCGTTGAAGACCCCCAGCGGGTACACAATGAGCAGTTCTTC
NA,TRBJ2-7,few,TRBV5-4,CASSPSGQSYSYEQYF,TGTGCCAGCAGCCCCAGCGGACAGTCGTACTCCTACGAGCAGTACTTC
NA,TRBJ2-1,NA,TRBV19,CASSISPIGGFF,TGTGCCAGTAGTATCTCACCGATTGGTGGGTTCTTC
NA,TRBJ2-3,NA,TRBV5-1,CASSLAHRTGFPSTDTQYF,TGCGCCAGCAGCTTGGCACACCGAACAGGTTTCCCTAGCACAGATACGCAGTATTTT
NA,TRBJ1-1,NA,TRBV30,CASTGEMNTEAFF,TGTGCCTCCACCGGGGAGATGAACACTGAAGCTTTCTTT
NA,TRBJ1-2,NA,TRBV5-1,CASSPDPGASYGYTF,TGCGCCAGCAGCCCTGACCCCGGGGCCTCATATGGCTACACCTTC
TRBD1,TRBJ2-7,many,TRBV2,CASSPGTGFGSYEQYF,TGTGCCAGCAGTCCCGGGACAGGGTTCGGGTCCTACGAGCAGTACTTC
NA,TRBJ2-1,NA,TRBV27,CASSLTPNEQFF,TGTGCCAGCAGCCTTACCCCGAATGAGCAGTTCTTC
NA,TRBJ1-2,NA,TRBV2,CASSAGFANYGYTF,TGTGCCAGCAGTGCAGGGTTCGCTAACTATGGCTACACCTTC
TRBD1,TRBJ1-2,NA,TRBV25-1,CASSGGTGGYGYTF,TGTGCCAGCAGTGGTGGGACAGGGGGCTATGGCTACACCTTC
TRBD1,TRBJ1-5,NA,TRBV27,CASSPSTGGQPQHF,TGTGCCAGCAGCCCATCGACAGGGGGACAGCCCCAGCATTTT
NA,TRBJ1-1,NA,TRBV30,CAWSVSLEAFF,TGTGCCTGGAGTGTAAGCCTAGAAGCTTTCTTT
NA,TRBJ1-5,few,TRBV11-1,CASSLGSNQPQHF,TGTGCCAGCAGCTTGGGTAGCAATCAGCCCCAGCATTTT
NA,TRBJ1-1,few,TRBV5-7,CASSPESPNRNTEAFF,TGTGCCAGCAGCCCGGAGAGTCCCAATAGGAACACTGAAGCTTTCTTT
NA,TRBJ2-7,few,TRBV7-9,CASSLSYEQYF,TGTGCCAGCAGCTTAAGCTACGAGCAGTACTTC
TRBD2,TRBJ2-7,NA,TRBV19,CASRTRGGHDEQYF,TGTGCCAGTAGAACCCGGGGAGGGCACGACGAGCAGTACTTC
TRBD2,TRBJ2-7,NA,TRBV5-1,CASSWSGGAYEQYF,TGCGCCAGCAGCTGGAGCGGGGGGGCCTACGAGCAGTACTTC
NA,TRBJ1-4,few,TRBV6-1,CASSAYLGLNEKLFF,TGTGCCAGCAGTGCGTACTTAGGACTGAATGAAAAACTGTTTTTT
TRBD1,TRBJ2-3,NA,TRBV4-1,CASSQETGQGATDTQYF,TGCGCCAGCAGCCAAGAAACGGGACAGGGGGCGACAGATACGCAGTATTTT
TRBD1,TRBJ2-1,NA,TRBV7-9,CASSWKGTGEYNEQFF,TGTGCCAGCAGCTGGAAGGGGACAGGGGAGTACAATGAGCAGTTCTTC
NA,TRBJ2-2,NA,TRBV4-1,CASSQELTGELFF,TGCGCCAGCAGCCAAGAGCTAACCGGGGAGCTGTTTTTT
NA,TRBJ1-1,few,TRBV4-3,CASSQDSQLNTEAFF,TGCGCCAGCAGCCAAGATTCACAGTTGAACACTGAAGCTTTCTTT
NA,TRBJ2-7,NA,TRBV29-1,CSVEVGVSSYEQYF,TGCAGCGTTGAGGTTGGAGTATCGTCTTACGAGCAGTACTTC
NA,TRBJ2-7,few,TRBV27,CASSFGSGPDATYEQYF,TGTGCCAGCAGTTTCGGCTCCGGACCGGACGCAACCTACGAGCAGTACTTC
TRBD1,TRBJ2-7,NA,TRBV11-2,CASSQSTRGQGSDEQYF,TGCGCCAGCAGCCAATCGACGCGCGGACAGGGTTCGGACGAGCAGTACTTC
NA,TRBJ1-5,NA,TRBV27,CASSLSGRDKIQPQHF,TGTGCCAGCAGTTTATCTGGCAGGGACAAGATTCAGCCCCAGCATTTT
NA,TRBJ2-6,NA,TRBV4-3,CASSQAAGSGANVLTF,TGCGCCAGCAGCCAAGCCGCAGGGTCTGGGGCCAACGTCCTGACTTTC
TRBD1,TRBJ2-5,NA,TRBV27,CASSFGPDRFQETQYF,TGTGCCAGCAGTTTCGGCCCGGACAGGTTCCAAGAGACCCAGTACTTC
TRBD1,TRBJ1-1,NA,TRBV7-2,CASSPQTGVNTEAFF,TGTGCCAGCAGCCCACAGACAGGGGTGAACACTGAAGCTTTCTTT
NA,TRBJ2-2,many,TRBV4-3,CASSQDSLGHTGELFF,TGCGCCAGCAGCCAAGATAGTCTGGGCCACACCGGGGAGCTGTTTTTT
TRBD1,TRBJ1-2,few,TRBV5-1,CASSLIGGSGYGYTF,TGCGCCAGCAGCTTGATAGGGGGCTCGGGCTATGGCTACACCTTC